Sequencing of this T cell receptor beta chain was carried out in a study of cytomegalovirus exposure and HLA in healthy donors. Whole-study findings and limits: As was reported, the HLA-A and HLA-B alleles of most subjects were accurately predicted from TCR beta sequences.

Primers: 60 Vbeta forward and 13 Jbeta reverse. TCRdb keeps only in-frame clones here, not all; method: immunoSEQ multiplex PCR. The sample has under 150,000 clones, roughly four fifths seen once. CDR3 size: 14 residues. CDR1 SGHNT and CDR2 YENEEA come from the germline V gene. Trimming left V 0 bases short and J 5 bases short, with 8 bases between. Worth noting for this clone: Its antigen is unknown.

Sequenced sample: PBMCs. This sequence joins TRBV11-3 and TRBJ2-1, with D hard to call. The origin of this receptor is a woman aged 45-60 years in good health and CMV-seronegative. The CDR3 DNA follows: TGTGCCAGCAGCTTAGATCTAAGCGACAATGAGCAGTTCTTC. It translates to CASSLDLSDNEQFF.